The entry below describes one T cell receptor beta chain. Its specificity is unknown. The data originate from a study of cytomegalovirus exposure and HLA in healthy donors. Study-level points and caveats: Reports credit the classifier with highly specific, highly sensitive diagnosis of cytomegalovirus status. Listed as cytomegalovirus-associated were roughly 180 TCR beta chains.

PCR employed 60 Vbeta and 13 Jbeta primers. Only in-frame clones appear in the TCRdb table, and some are missing; sequencing was by immunoSEQ multiplex PCR. The sample carries about 170,000 clones, about 79% recorded once. Trimming took 2 bases from V and 6 from J; bases not matched to a gene: 13. The CDR3 contains 16 residues. Germline CDR1 is SQVTM and CDR2 is ANQGSEA. This receptor was obtained from a woman in her forties or fifties in good health and CMV-seropositive. The chain recombines TRBV29-1 with TRBJ1-2, with TRBD1 matching over 9 bases. The source material was PBMCs. CDR3 bases: TGCAGCGTTGAATCAGGGACAGGGTACACTATCGATGGCTACACCTTC. It translates to CSVESGTGYTIDGYTF.